Following are 15 T cell receptor beta chains from one sample sequenced in a study of shared clonotypes between healthy human individuals. TCRdb keeps only in-frame clones here, not all; method: immunoSEQ multiplex PCR. The sample holds about 980,000 clones, 76% seen once. The sequenced material came from memory CD4+ T cells sorted from blood. Subset reported: CD45RA-negative fraction. These receptors all come from a man aged 18 to 35 in good health.

This clone appeared a few times. The CDR3 does not end in the conserved phenylalanine or tryptophan, so this is likely a read error. Because the CDR3's place on the DNA is in doubt, the DNA is left out and the CDR3 is given as listed by TCRdb. This sequence joins TRBV10-3 and TRBJ2-4; the table's D call of TRBD1 was not tested on the DNA. The CDR3 totals 9 residues, both ends included. The germline V gene has CDR1 ENHRY and CDR2 SYGVKD. The CDR3 sequence is CATAPIGGL.

The chain uses TRBV6-7 and TRBJ1-5; maybe TRBD1 (5 bases). TRBV6-7 is known as an ORF, though its function is uncertain. There are 19 residues in the CDR3. Trimming took 4 bases from V and 5 from J, leaving 27 bases between them. The CDR3 loop is CASSLLLRGVSRFHQPQHF. The DNA of the CDR3 is TGTGCCAGCAGTTTACTCCTTCGAGGGGTCAGCAGGTTCCATCAGCCCCAGCATTTT.

The genes are TRBV5-6 and TRBJ2-4; D unclear. The germline V gene encodes CDR1 SGHDT and CDR2 YYEEEE. Trimming pared 4 bases from V and 7 bases from J, leaving 9 bases between. This CDR3 has 12 amino acids. The CDR3 nucleotides read TGTGCCAGCAGCCCGTCTGGGAACATTCAGTACTTC. Translated: CASSPSGNIQYF.

V and J are TRBV27 and TRBJ2-1, with D perhaps TRBD1 or TRBD2 (5 bases each). V was clipped by 8 bases and J by 6 bases, with 20 bases between them. The CDR3 is 15 amino acids. Germline lookup yields CDR1 MNHEY and CDR2 SMNVEV (reference sequence). This chain's CDR3 is CASRRGAGLINEQFF. Written as DNA, the CDR3 is TGTGCCAGCCGTCGGGGCGCCGGACTCATCAATGAGCAGTTCTTC.

The chain uses TRBV18 and TRBJ2-3; D is possibly TRBD1 (5 bases). Per the germline V gene, CDR1 is KGHSH and CDR2 is LQKENI. V was trimmed by 1 base and J by 3 bases, leaving 11 bases between them. CDR3 size: 15 residues. CDR3 loop: CASSPLQKGTDTQYF. For the CDR3, the DNA is TGTGCCAGCTCACCACTTCAGAAGGGGACAGATACGCAGTATTTT.

The count of this clone is one. This probably arose from a read error, given a far larger clone one base away. CDR3 DNA sequence: TGTGCCAGCAGCTCAAGAACAGATACGCAGTATTTT. The encoded protein is CASSSRTDTQYF. This chain uses TRBV5-4 with TRBJ2-3; D is unresolved. The CDR3 loop spans 12 amino acids. CDR1 and CDR2 (germline): SGHNT, YYREEE (reference sequence). V lost 3 bases and J 3 bases, leaving 5 bases between the germline ends.

V and J are TRBV19 and TRBJ1-2; D remains unclear. CDR1 is LNHDA, CDR2 SQIVND, per germline (reference sequence). The V gene lost 7 bases and the J gene lost 0 bases, with 6 bases spanning the gap. The CDR3 is 12 residues long. DNA for the CDR3: TGTGCCAGTACCCCTACTAACTATGGCTACACCTTC. Protein: CASTPTNYGYTF.

Details on this clone: A far larger clone is just one base off, so this is likely a read error. The same CDR3 is also encoded by other DNA sequences in this sample. J is TRBJ2-7 and V is TRBV2; D call uncertain. Looked up from germline, CDR1 is SNHLY and CDR2 is FYNNEI. The CDR3 sequence is 13 residues long. The CDR3 bases are TGCGCCAGCAGTGTATTGGCGTCCCGCGAGCAGTACTTC. Its translation: CASSVLASREQYF. The complete variable domain, with remaining parts taken from reference TRBV2 and TRBJ2-7, reads EPEVTQTPSHQVTQMGQEVILRCVPISNHLYFYWYRQILGQKVEFLVSFYNNEISEKSEIFDDQFSVERPDGSNFTLKIRSTKLEDSAMYFCASSVLASREQYFGPGTRLTVT.

V is TRBV7-2 and J is TRBJ2-5, with 9 bases matching TRBD2. Germline-derived CDR1 and CDR2 are SGHTA and FQGNSA. The CDR3 covers 17 residues. The V segment lost 1 base and the J segment 4 bases; nucleotides outside the gene matches: 10. CDR3 sequence: CASSLVMLAGIGETQYF. CDR3 nucleotide sequence: TGTGCCAGCAGCTTAGTTATGCTAGCGGGAATAGGAGAGACCCAGTACTTC.

J is TRBJ2-7 and V is TRBV7-2; TRBD1 or TRBD2 may be the D gene (6 bases each). The germline gives CDR1 SGHTA, CDR2 FQGNSA. The CDR3 length is 15 residues. The germline V and J ends were trimmed by 4 bases and 4 bases, with 17 bases remaining between them. CDR3: CASSSGPGARYEQYF. CDR3 sequence (DNA): TGTGCCAGCAGCTCCGGGCCGGGGGCGAGGTACGAGCAGTACTTC.

J is TRBJ2-1 and V is TRBV5-5; no clear D. Germline V CDR1 and CDR2: SGHKS, YYEKEE (reference sequence). The V end lost 3 bases, the J end lost 5 bases, and 21 bases lay between the germline ends. The CDR3 extends over 17 amino acids. CDR3 region: CASSWGPTGLSHNEQFF. The CDR3, as DNA: TGTGCCAGCAGCTGGGGTCCCACGGGCTTAAGTCACAATGAGCAGTTCTTC.

This clone appeared a single time. The sample has other DNA sequences that encode this CDR3 too. The chain joins TRBV15 to TRBJ2-1, with 7 bases that match TRBD1. This CDR3 contains 15 residues. V was clipped by 3 bases and J by 0 bases; unmatched bases: 2. Germline CDR1 and CDR2: LNHNV and YYDKDF (reference sequence). For the CDR3, the DNA is TGTGCCACCAGCAGGACAGGGAGCTCCTACAATGAGCAGTTCTTC. This gives the protein CATSRTGSSYNEQFF.

V is TRBV7-2 and J is TRBJ1-3; possibly TRBD1 for D (5 bases). CDR3 length: 16 residues. Trimming cost V 5 bases and J 4 bases, with 18 bases left between them. CDR1 and CDR2 (germline): SGHTA, FQGNSA. CDR3 region: CASSLEGRVAGNTIYF. The CDR3 DNA sequence: TGTGCCAGCAGCCTCGAGGGCAGGGTAGCCGGAAACACCATATATTTT.

This chain links TRBV30 with TRBJ2-3; tentative D call: TRBD2 (5 bases). This CDR3 comprises 14 residues. Trimming removed 3 bases at V and 6 bases at J, with 16 bases between. Looked up from germline, CDR1 is GTSNPN and CDR2 is SVGIG (reference sequence). DNA for the CDR3: TGTGCCTGGAGCGAGGCAGCGCGCGGGGATACGCAGTATTTT. It is translated as CAWSEAARGDTQYF.

V gene TRBV5-1 combines with J gene TRBJ1-2; D gene uncertain. V was clipped by 2 bases and J by 2 bases, with 7 bases between them. The V gene's germline CDR1 is SGHRS and CDR2 YFSETQ. The CDR3 loop spans 13 amino acids. The DNA of the CDR3 is TGCGCCAGCAGCTTTGAAGCGAACTATGGCTACACCTTC. Amino acid sequence: CASSFEANYGYTF. The variable domain in full, with the rest retrieved from reference TRBV5-1 and TRBJ1-2, is KAGVTQTPRYLIKTRGQQVTLSCSPISGHRSVSWYQQTPGQGLQFLFEYFSETQRNKGNFPGRFSGRQFSNSRSEMNVSTLELGDSALYLCASSFEANYGYTFGSGTRLTVV.